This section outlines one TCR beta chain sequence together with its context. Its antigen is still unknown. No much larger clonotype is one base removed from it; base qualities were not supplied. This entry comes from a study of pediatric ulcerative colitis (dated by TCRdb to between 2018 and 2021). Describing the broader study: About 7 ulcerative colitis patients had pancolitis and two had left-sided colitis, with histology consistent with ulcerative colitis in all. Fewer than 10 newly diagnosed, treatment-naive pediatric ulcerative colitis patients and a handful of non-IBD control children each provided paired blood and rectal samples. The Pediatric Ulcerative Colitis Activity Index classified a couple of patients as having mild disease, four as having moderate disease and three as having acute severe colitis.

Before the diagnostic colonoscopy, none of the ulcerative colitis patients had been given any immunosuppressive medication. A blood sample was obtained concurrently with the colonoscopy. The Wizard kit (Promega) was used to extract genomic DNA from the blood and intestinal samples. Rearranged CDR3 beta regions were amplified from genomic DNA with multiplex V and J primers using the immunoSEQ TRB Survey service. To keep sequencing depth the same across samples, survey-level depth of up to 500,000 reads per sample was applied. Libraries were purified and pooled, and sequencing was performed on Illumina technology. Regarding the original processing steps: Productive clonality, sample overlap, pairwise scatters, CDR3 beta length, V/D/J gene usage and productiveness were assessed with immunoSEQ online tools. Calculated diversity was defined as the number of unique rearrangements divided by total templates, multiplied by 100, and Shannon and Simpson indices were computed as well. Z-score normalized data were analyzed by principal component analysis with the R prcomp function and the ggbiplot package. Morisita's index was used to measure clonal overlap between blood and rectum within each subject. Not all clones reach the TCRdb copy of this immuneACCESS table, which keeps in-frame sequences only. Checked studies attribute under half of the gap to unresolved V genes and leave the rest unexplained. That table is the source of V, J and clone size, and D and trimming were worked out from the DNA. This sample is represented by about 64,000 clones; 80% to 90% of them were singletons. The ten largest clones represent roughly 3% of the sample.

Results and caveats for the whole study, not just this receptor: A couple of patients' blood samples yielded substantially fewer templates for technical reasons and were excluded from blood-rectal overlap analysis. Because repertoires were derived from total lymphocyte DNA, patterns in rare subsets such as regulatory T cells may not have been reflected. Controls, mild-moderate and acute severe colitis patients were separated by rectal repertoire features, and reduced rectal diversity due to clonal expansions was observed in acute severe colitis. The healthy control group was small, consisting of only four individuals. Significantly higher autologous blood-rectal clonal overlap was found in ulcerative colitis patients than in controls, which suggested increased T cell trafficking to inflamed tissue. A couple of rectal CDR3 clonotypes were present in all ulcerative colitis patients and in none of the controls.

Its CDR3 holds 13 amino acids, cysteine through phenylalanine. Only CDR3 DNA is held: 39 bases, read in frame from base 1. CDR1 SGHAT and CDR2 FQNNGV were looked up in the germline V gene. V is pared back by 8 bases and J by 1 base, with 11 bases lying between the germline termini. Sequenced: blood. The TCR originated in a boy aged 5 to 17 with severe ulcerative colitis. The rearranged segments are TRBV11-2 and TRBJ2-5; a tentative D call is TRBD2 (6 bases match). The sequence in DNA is TGTGCCAGCGCCGCGGGGAGCCAAGAGACCCAGTACTTC. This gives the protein CASAAGSQETQYF.